This T cell receptor beta chain was retrieved from a study of blood T cell repertoires in COVID-19. Across the study: Samples representing acute and convalescent COVID-19 were sourced from the United States, Italy and Spain.

Authors' processing steps: Reference gene primer amplification gave estimated nucleated cell counts. Measured with immunoSEQ multiplex PCR; TCRdb has only the in-frame clones, and not every one. D and trimming were read from the DNA, whereas the V and J calls and clone size are those reported in that table. The data contain 65,000 to 95,000 clones, around nine tenths of them singletons. Germline V CDR1 and CDR2: MGHRA, YSYEKL. This CDR3 has 12 residues. Trimming cost V 1 base and J 11 bases, with 11 bases left between them. This sequence originates from an older man with active or convalescent COVID-19. The sample was peripheral blood. The chain has TRBV4-1 and TRBJ1-1, with D perhaps TRBD1 (6 bases). This CDR3 is CASSQAERGAFF. In DNA form, the CDR3 reads TGCGCCAGCAGCCAAGCGGAAAGGGGGGCTTTCTTT.